This T cell receptor beta chain originates from a study of technical replicates of blood from several donors. The table came from immunoSEQ multiplex PCR; TCRdb's copy has only in-frame clones and leaves some out. The table records tens of thousands of clones, around 95% of them present only once. The germline V gene has CDR1 SNHLY and CDR2 FYNNEI. V was clipped by 6 bases and J by 1 base; unmatched bases: 5. The CDR3 spans 15 residues. The chain uses TRBV2 and TRBJ1-5; 8 bases are a match to TRBD1. The clonotype was recovered from a human donor in good health. The sequencing sample was made of T cells isolated from PBMCs. CDR3 sequence: CASREQGVSNQPQHF. CDR3 sequence (DNA): TGTGCCAGCAGAGAACAGGGGGTGAGCAATCAGCCCCAGCATTTT.